The next 27 T cell receptor beta chains were all read from a single sample in a study of CD8 T cells in ankylosing spondylitis. TCRdb ran MiXCR on the 5' RACE reads and lists one entry per CDR3 protein. The top ten clones hold approximately 15% of a sample with approximately 210,000 distinct CDR3 sequences, about 13% of them seen once. The sequencing sample was made of blood, either unsorted or a sorted T cell fraction (not recorded which). These receptors were obtained from a male donor with ankylosing spondylitis or in good health (not recorded which).

This clonotype has only a few counts. The chain joins TRBV4-1 to TRBJ1-1; D not certain. V lost 1 base and J 4 bases, leaving 10 bases between the germline ends. The CDR3 covers 14 residues. CDR1 MGHRA and CDR2 YSYEKL come from the germline V gene. The CDR3 reads CASSQGSLSTEAFF. The DNA for the CDR3 is TGCGCCAGCAGCCAAGGGTCTCTGAGCACTGAAGCTTTCTTT.

This chain uses TRBV5-1 with TRBJ2-1; TRBD2 agrees at 7 bases. This CDR3 region has 17 residues. The ends lost 5 bases at V and 3 bases at J; junction bases unmatched: 14. Germline loops: CDR1 SGHRS, CDR2 YFSETQ. CDR3 amino acids: CASSQHRAGENYNEQFF. The CDR3 coding sequence is TGCGCCAGCAGTCAGCATAGGGCGGGAGAGAACTACAATGAGCAGTTCTTC.

Comments on this clonotype: An end of the junction does not agree with germline; a read error may underlie this. V gene TRBV3-1 combines with J gene TRBJ2-7; 8 bases agree with TRBD1. CDR1 LGHDT and CDR2 YNNKEL come from the germline V gene (reference sequence). The CDR3 has 15 amino acids. The CDR3 loop is CACSPRGRLTYEQYF. The DNA for the CDR3 is TGTGCCTGCAGCCCCAGGGGGCGATTGACCTACGAGCAGTACTTC.

There are a few counts of this clonotype. CDR3 residues: CASSPDLSNQPQHF. CDR3 in DNA: TGCGCCAGCAGTCCGGACCTTAGCAATCAGCCCCAGCATTTT. The chain links TRBV4-1 to TRBJ1-5; D is ambiguous. The germline V and J ends were trimmed by 6 bases and 0 bases, with 9 bases remaining between them. Germline loops: CDR1 MGHRA, CDR2 YSYEKL. This CDR3 region has 14 residues.

This clonotype has more than one count but fewer than ten. The chain links TRBV27 to TRBJ1-4; TRBD1 agrees at 8 bases. V lost 0 bases to trimming and J lost 5 bases; unmatched junction nucleotides: 8. The CDR3 extends over 17 amino acids. Germline CDR1 and CDR2: MNHEY and SMNVEV (reference sequence). The DNA for the CDR3 is TGTGCCAGCAGTTTATCGGGGGGACAGGTAGAGAATGAAAAACTGTTTTTT. The encoded protein is CASSLSGGQVENEKLFF.

This clonotype was counted between two and nine times. This chain uses TRBV5-5 with TRBJ2-7; the D call may be TRBD1 or TRBD2 (6 bases each). The CDR3 covers 15 residues. The V end lost 0 bases, the J end lost 5 bases, and 15 bases lay between the germline ends. Germline V gene sequence: CDR1 SGHKS, CDR2 YYEKEE (reference sequence). DNA for the CDR3: TGTGCCAGCAGCTTGGTCCACAGGGAGCGGGACGAGCAGTACTTC. Residues: CASSLVHRERDEQYF. Together with reference TRBV5-5 and TRBJ2-7, the CDR3 gives the full variable domain: DAGVTQSPTHLIKTRGQQVTLRCSPISGHKSVSWYQQVLGQGPQFIFQYYEKEERGRGNFPDRFSARQFPNYSSELNVNALLLGDSALYLCASSLVHRERDEQYFGPGTRLTVT.

V gene TRBV2 combines with J gene TRBJ2-1; D unclear. Per the germline V gene, CDR1 is SNHLY and CDR2 is FYNNEI. V was trimmed by 11 bases and J by 6 bases, leaving 14 bases between them. This CDR3 spans 12 amino acids. CDR3 sequence (DNA): TGTGCCCTGGATTTAGTCAGCAATGAGCAGTTCTTC. Protein: CALDLVSNEQFF.

This clonotype was recorded many times. The chain is built from TRBV12-3 or TRBV12-4 and TRBJ2-7; possible D gene TRBD1, 5 bases. The CDR3 sequence is 12 residues long. V gave up 1 base and J gave up 7 bases, with 8 bases separating them. The CDR3 reads CASSLGTPEQYF. The DNA for the CDR3 is TGTGCCAGCAGTTTAGGGACACCGGAGCAGTACTTC.

This clonotype occurred a few times. The chain combines TRBV20-1 with TRBJ2-7; D perhaps matches TRBD2 (5 bases). The germline gives CDR1 DFQATT, CDR2 SNEGSKA (reference sequence). V lost 0 bases to trimming and J lost 7 bases, with 16 bases between them. CDR3 length equals 14 residues. Here the CDR3 reads CSARDWRVQREQYF. For the CDR3, the DNA is TGCAGTGCTAGAGATTGGCGGGTTCAGCGGGAGCAGTACTTC.

This clonotype showed up just a few times. This sequence joins TRBV29-1 and TRBJ2-5; 9 bases line up with TRBD2. The junction had 6 bases not matched to a gene; V was cut back by 2 bases and J by 5 bases. The CDR3 has 14 amino acids. Germline V gene sequence: CDR1 SQVTM, CDR2 ANQGSEA. The chain's CDR3 is CSVEMREGRETQYF. In nucleotides, the CDR3 is TGCAGCGTTGAAATGCGGGAGGGCCGGGAGACCCAGTACTTC.

The V and J genes are TRBV7-9 and TRBJ2-2; 8 nucleotides match TRBD1. J lost 2 bases, V lost 5 bases, and 4 bases had no gene match. This CDR3 region has 15 residues. Per the germline V gene, CDR1 is SEHNR and CDR2 is FQNEAQ (reference sequence). CDR3 DNA sequence: TGTGCCAGCAGCGGGACAGGAAAAAACACCGGGGAGCTGTTTTTT. Residues: CASSGTGKNTGELFF.

This clonotype was observed at least ten times. V usage is TRBV6-1 and J usage is TRBJ2-7; D possibly corresponds to TRBD2 (6 bases). V lost 8 bases to trimming and J lost 3 bases, with 8 bases between them. This CDR3 has 11 residues. Germline assignment: CDR1 MNHNS and CDR2 SASEGT. CDR3 sequence: CASGGGYEQYF. CDR3 DNA sequence: TGTGCCAGCGGGGGAGGCTACGAGCAGTACTTC.

The CDR3 sequence: CASSFGQRLFF. In DNA form, the CDR3 reads TGTGCCAGCAGTTTTGGACAAAGACTGTTTTTT. The J gene is TRBJ1-4, the V gene TRBV12-3 or TRBV12-4; a weak D match, TRBD1 (5 bases). This CDR3 spans 11 amino acids. V was clipped by 3 bases and J by 13 bases, with 9 bases between them.

This clonotype was counted a few times. V usage is TRBV27 and J usage is TRBJ2-3; D gene uncertain. CDR3 length: 14 amino acids. Germline lookup yields CDR1 MNHEY and CDR2 SMNVEV (reference sequence). Trimming took off 0 bases at V and 5 bases at J, with 9 bases between the two ends. DNA for the CDR3: TGTGCCAGCAGTTTATCTGGGATCGGAGATACGCAGTATTTT. Its translation is CASSLSGIGDTQYF.

The chain is built from TRBV25-1 and TRBJ1-4; D unclear. The ends were cut back, 2 bases at V and 6 bases at J, with 1 base in the middle. CDR3 length equals 11 residues. Germline V gives CDR1 MGHDK, CDR2 SYGVNS. The CDR3 reads CASSEDEKLFF. The DNA of the CDR3 is TGTGCCAGCAGTGAAGATGAAAAACTGTTTTTT.

This sequence joins TRBV7-9 and TRBJ2-1, with 10 nucleotides matching TRBD2. Trimming took 3 bases from V and 4 from J; bases not matched to a gene: 3. CDR3 length: 15 residues. The V gene's germline CDR1 is SEHNR and CDR2 FQNEAQ (reference sequence). For the CDR3, the DNA is TGTGCCAGCAGCTTCCCACTAGCGGGATACAATGAGCAGTTCTTC. This encodes CASSFPLAGYNEQFF.

CDR3 in amino acids: CASSHRTSGRPFPTDTQYF. In DNA form, the CDR3 reads TGTGCCAGCAGCCACCGGACTAGCGGGAGGCCTTTTCCCACAGATACGCAGTATTTT. V is TRBV7-8 and J is TRBJ2-3; 14 bases are shared with TRBD2. The CDR3 length is 19 residues. Germline V gene lookup returns CDR1 SGHVS and CDR2 FQNEAQ. The ends lost 5 bases at V and 2 bases at J; junction bases unmatched: 12.

This clonotype came up a few times. The chain combines TRBV6-1 with TRBJ2-2; 8 bases are shared with TRBD1. From germline, CDR1 is MNHNS and CDR2 SASEGT. The CDR3 is 16 amino acids. Germline trimming cut 1 base from V and 5 bases from J; bases unmatched to any gene: 6. The CDR3 loop is CASSEVGRGRTGELFF. The CDR3 DNA sequence: TGTGCCAGCAGTGAAGTGGGCAGGGGGCGAACCGGGGAGCTGTTTTTT.

This clonotype was counted ten times or more. The chain is built from TRBV12-3 or TRBV12-4 and TRBJ2-1; TRBD2 matches at 7 bases. The CDR3 is made up of 14 amino acids. With V trimmed by 3 bases and J by 4 bases, 3 bases remained unmatched. CDR3 in DNA: TGTGCCAGCAGTTTGGGGACTACATACAATGAGCAGTTCTTC. Its protein is CASSLGTTYNEQFF.

CDR3 loop: CASSSWRTSGGSTGELFF. Here the CDR3 DNA reads TGTGCCAGCAGCTCTTGGAGGACTAGCGGGGGGAGCACCGGGGAGCTGTTTTTT. V usage is TRBV14 and J usage is TRBJ2-2, with 14 positions matching TRBD2. Germline lookup yields CDR1 SGHDN and CDR2 FVKESK. V lost 5 bases to trimming and J lost 4 bases; unmatched junction nucleotides: 9. The CDR3 runs to 18 residues.

This sequence joins TRBV5-1 and TRBJ1-2, with TRBD1 identical over 7 bases. The J segment lost 1 base and the V segment lost 8 bases, leaving 8 bases of the junction unmatched. The CDR3 consists of 14 residues. Per the germline V gene, CDR1 is SGHRS and CDR2 is YFSETQ. In DNA, the CDR3 is TGCGCCAGTTCTAGGACAGGCGATAACTATGGCTACACCTTC. It yields the protein CASSRTGDNYGYTF.

As DNA, the CDR3 is TGCAGTGCTAGAAGGGACGGCACTGAAGCTTTCTTT. Residues: CSARRDGTEAFF. The chain links TRBV20-1 to TRBJ1-1; TRBD1 is a possible D gene (5 bases). V shed 2 bases and J shed 4 bases, with 8 bases lying between them. Germline CDR1 is DFQATT and CDR2 is SNEGSKA (reference sequence). The CDR3 is 12 amino acids.

This clonotype was seen at least ten times. The rearrangement joins TRBV27 to TRBJ2-1; 10 bases are a match to TRBD1. V dropped 4 bases and J dropped 3; count of bases not matched to a gene: 6. Germline V CDR1 and CDR2: MNHEY, SMNVEV (reference sequence). The CDR3 is 16 residues long. This CDR3 is CASSSRQGAYYNEQFF. CDR3 sequence (DNA): TGTGCCAGCAGTTCCAGACAGGGGGCATACTACAATGAGCAGTTCTTC.

J is TRBJ2-3 and V is TRBV19, with D perhaps TRBD1 (6 bases). Germline V lookup: CDR1 LNHDA, CDR2 SQIVND (reference sequence). Trimming stripped 4 bases from V and 2 bases from J, with 13 bases between. There are 15 residues in the CDR3. In DNA, the CDR3 is TGTGCCAGTAGTACTTACAGGGTTACCACAGATACGCAGTATTTT. Its translation is CASSTYRVTTDTQYF.

This clonotype has only a few counts. V usage is TRBV7-9 and J usage is TRBJ1-2, with 7 bases fitting TRBD1. V lost 5 bases and J lost 8; bases outside the gene matches: 11. The CDR3 covers 14 residues. The germline CDR1 and CDR2 sequences are SEHNR and FQNEAQ (reference sequence). CDR3 amino acids: CASSLSTGESGYTF. CDR3 DNA: TGTGCCAGCAGCCTATCTACAGGGGAGAGCGGCTACACCTTC.

This clonotype was found a few times. This rearrangement joins TRBV4-1 to TRBJ1-1; perhaps TRBD1 as D (6 bases). Per the germline V gene, CDR1 is MGHRA and CDR2 is YSYEKL. There are 15 residues in the CDR3. V was clipped by 5 bases and J by 2 bases, with 15 bases between them. Here the CDR3 reads CASSFRGGSNTEAFF. The CDR3, as DNA: TGCGCCAGCAGCTTCCGGGGGGGCAGTAACACTGAAGCTTTCTTT.

This clonotype turned up a few times. The CDR3 DNA follows: TGTGCTAGTGGTGCCCTAGGGGGGACCCAAGAGACCCAGTACTTC. It encodes CASGALGGTQETQYF. The rearrangement links TRBV12-5 to TRBJ2-5; D tentatively reads TRBD1 or TRBD2 (6 bases each). The length of the CDR3 is 15 residues. Germline V gives CDR1 LGHNT, CDR2 FRNRAP. V shed 5 bases and J shed 1 base, with 14 bases lying between them.